The source of this T cell receptor (beta chain) is a study of blood T cell repertoires in COVID-19. Study details: Researchers got acute and convalescent COVID-19 samples from the United States, Italy and Spain. T cells, B-cell-depleted T cells, or PBMCs supplied cDNA or gDNA.

Only in-frame clones appear in the TCRdb table, and some are missing; sequencing was by immunoSEQ multiplex PCR. The sample has 130,000 to 150,000 clones, under 85% seen once; the top ten hold 5.5% to 7%. The CDR3 spans 11 residues. The germline V gene has CDR1 DFQATT and CDR2 SNEGSKA (reference sequence). Trimming shortened V by 6 bases and J by 8 bases, and 13 bases separated the two germline ends. The gene calls are TRBV20-1 and TRBJ1-2; TRBD1 is a possible D gene (5 bases). This sequence was found in a human donor in a cohort sampled during active COVID-19. Material for sequencing was peripheral blood. As DNA, the CDR3 is TGCAGTGCCCAGGGTTTAGGGGGCTACACCTTC. It yields the protein CSAQGLGGYTF.